Given below is one T cell receptor beta chain in context. The antigen remains unidentified. CDR1 is MNHEY and CDR2 is SVGEGT in the germline V gene. V dropped 0 bases and J dropped 6; count of bases not matched to a gene: 4. The CDR3 runs 16 residues. This record comes from a study of regulatory T cells in long-lasting Graves disease. The study's findings and limits: Persistent disease favored TRBV28, TRBJ1-2 and TRBJ2-5. New patients shared about a thousand public clonotypes, fewer than the approximately 3,000 shared by persistent patients. Newly diagnosed Graves' patients exceeded persistent ones in TCR diversity.

As to time point: newly diagnosed GD, antithyroid drugs for less than 3 months. The authors made the TCR library using RNA they extracted from PBMCs. To make TCR beta libraries, researchers used iRepertoire HTBI primers and Arm-PCR of CDR3 regions. One entry per CDR3 protein, called by TCRdb with MiXCR from the multiplex PCR reads. The sample carries under 450,000 distinct CDR3 sequences, roughly 15% recorded once. The data also belong to a second study, concerning T cells in Graves' hyperthyroidism and ophthalmopathy.

The sequencing used peripheral blood mononuclear cells (PBMCs), collected at new diagnosis, from a patient treated with antithyroid drugs. This sequence originates from a woman under 30 with Graves disease. The chain combines TRBV6-2 or TRBV6-3 with TRBJ1-6; 8 bases are shared with TRBD1. The CDR3 DNA reads TGTGCCAGCAGTTACTCCGGACAGGGCCCTAATTCACCCCTCCACTTT. Protein product: CASSYSGQGPNSPLHF.